These T cell receptor beta chains were read from a single sample in a study of T cell responses to AZD1222 COVID-19 vaccine. Using immunoSEQ multiplex PCR, the repertoire was profiled, and TCRdb retains in-frame clones only, with some absent. There are about 85,000 clones in the sample; approximately 87% occur only once, and 6% to 9% lies in the top ten. The specimen was peripheral blood, collected on day 0 of AZD1222 vaccination. The source is an adult in good health. Both conserved end residues are part of each CDR3. The order of the fields is V gene, J gene, clone size, D gene, CDR3 protein, CDR3 DNA. The D gene is left open where the match is weak. Not all rows give a size; the values are once, few, many and, for expanded clones, a class.

V gene: TRBV7-2
J gene: TRBJ1-2
clone size: -
D gene: TRBD1
CDR3 protein: CASSLGGTGSPYGYTF
CDR3 DNA: TGTGCCAGCAGCTTAGGAGGGACAGGAAGCCCCTATGGCTACACCTTC

V gene: TRBV7-9
J gene: TRBJ1-1
clone size: -
D gene: TRBD1
CDR3 protein: CASSPDRAGAFF
CDR3 DNA: TGTGCCAGCAGCCCGGACAGGGCCGGAGCTTTCTTT

V gene: TRBV29-1
J gene: TRBJ1-1
clone size: -
D gene: TRBD1
CDR3 protein: CSVGRGTSEAFF
CDR3 DNA: TGCAGCGTGGGCAGGGGGACTTCTGAAGCTTTCTTT

V gene: TRBV3-1/TRBV3-2
J gene: TRBJ2-2
clone size: once
D gene: -
CDR3 protein: CASSRTQGFGTGELFF
CDR3 DNA: TGTGCCAGCAGTCGTACCCAGGGATTTGGAACCGGGGAGCTGTTTTTT

V gene: TRBV9
J gene: TRBJ1-2
clone size: -
D gene: TRBD1
CDR3 protein: CASSDRRGLTF
CDR3 DNA: TGTGCCAGCAGCGACAGAAGGGGGCTTACCTTC

V gene: TRBV7-2
J gene: TRBJ1-2
clone size: -
D gene: -
CDR3 protein: CASKPGTGYGYTF
CDR3 DNA: TGTGCCAGCAAACCCGGGACGGGATATGGCTACACCTTC

V gene: TRBV21-1
J gene: TRBJ1-2
clone size: -
D gene: -
CDR3 protein: CASGTFETGTYGYTF
CDR3 DNA: TGTGCCAGCGGGACTTTCGAGACAGGGACCTATGGCTACACCTTC

V gene: TRBV19
J gene: TRBJ2-7
clone size: -
D gene: TRBD1
CDR3 protein: CASSPGQGISYEQYF
CDR3 DNA: TGTGCCAGTAGCCCGGGACAGGGAATCTCCTACGAGCAGTACTTC

V gene: TRBV7-9
J gene: TRBJ2-3
clone size: -
D gene: TRBD2
CDR3 protein: CASSPAGGPDTQYF
CDR3 DNA: TGTGCCAGCTCTCCAGCGGGGGGTCCGGATACGCAGTATTTT

V gene: TRBV7-2
J gene: TRBJ1-1
clone size: -
D gene: -
CDR3 protein: CASSLEVGMNTEAFF
CDR3 DNA: TGTGCCAGCAGCTTAGAGGTAGGCATGAACACTGAAGCTTTCTTT

V gene: TRBV9
J gene: TRBJ2-2
clone size: -
D gene: -
CDR3 protein: CASRSGTPNTGELFF
CDR3 DNA: TGTGCCAGCAGGTCCGGGACGCCGAACACCGGGGAGCTGTTTTTT

V gene: TRBV11-1
J gene: TRBJ2-5
clone size: -
D gene: TRBD2
CDR3 protein: CASSRLAGERQETQYF
CDR3 DNA: TGTGCCAGCAGCCGACTAGCGGGAGAGCGGCAAGAGACCCAGTACTTC

V gene: TRBV2
J gene: TRBJ1-4
clone size: -
D gene: TRBD1
CDR3 protein: CASSRDRGGEKLFF
CDR3 DNA: TGTGCCAGCAGTCGCGACAGGGGAGGAGAAAAACTGTTTTTT

V gene: TRBV18
J gene: TRBJ1-1
clone size: -
D gene: -
CDR3 protein: CASSPTAGPMNTEAFF
CDR3 DNA: TGTGCCAGCTCTCCTACAGCGGGTCCCATGAACACTGAAGCTTTCTTT

V gene: TRBV18
J gene: TRBJ2-7
clone size: -
D gene: TRBD1
CDR3 protein: CASSQKGTGNTYEQYF
CDR3 DNA: TGTGCCAGCTCCCAAAAAGGGACAGGGAACACCTACGAGCAGTACTTC

V gene: TRBV19
J gene: TRBJ2-2
clone size: -
D gene: -
CDR3 protein: CASSRQGVDTGELFF
CDR3 DNA: TGTGCCAGTAGTCGTCAGGGAGTCGACACCGGGGAGCTGTTTTTT

V gene: TRBV7-8
J gene: TRBJ2-7
clone size: -
D gene: -
CDR3 protein: CASSYPGARDEQYF
CDR3 DNA: TGTGCCAGCAGCTACCCCGGGGCCCGGGACGAGCAGTACTTC

V gene: TRBV28
J gene: TRBJ2-6
clone size: -
D gene: TRBD2
CDR3 protein: CASSSAGGDGANVLTF
CDR3 DNA: TGTGCCAGCAGTTCCGCGGGGGGCGATGGGGCCAACGTCCTGACTTTC

V gene: TRBV19
J gene: TRBJ1-1
clone size: -
D gene: -
CDR3 protein: CASSISTGTRNTEAFF
CDR3 DNA: TGTGCCAGTAGTATTTCAACAGGTACAAGGAACACTGAAGCTTTCTTT

V gene: TRBV4-3
J gene: TRBJ2-7
clone size: -
D gene: TRBD2
CDR3 protein: CASSLGNSGVSYYEQYF
CDR3 DNA: TGCGCCAGCAGCCTAGGTAATAGCGGGGTTTCCTACTACGAGCAGTACTTC

V gene: TRBV25-1
J gene: TRBJ2-3
clone size: -
D gene: TRBD2
CDR3 protein: CASSGRTSFSTDTQYF
CDR3 DNA: TGTGCCAGCAGTGGCCGGACTAGCTTTAGCACAGATACGCAGTATTTT

V gene: TRBV7-9
J gene: TRBJ2-7
clone size: -
D gene: TRBD2
CDR3 protein: CASSLAGGAGVYEQYF
CDR3 DNA: TGTGCCAGCAGCTTAGCGGGGGGAGCGGGGGTATACGAGCAGTACTTC

V gene: TRBV7-9
J gene: TRBJ2-7
clone size: -
D gene: -
CDR3 protein: CASSLPVRYEQYF
CDR3 DNA: TGTGCCAGCAGCCTCCCCGTCAGGTACGAGCAGTACTTC

V gene: TRBV7-8
J gene: TRBJ2-3
clone size: -
D gene: TRBD1
CDR3 protein: CASSPLAGQGVTDTQYF
CDR3 DNA: TGTGCCAGCAGCCCCCTTGCCGGACAGGGGGTTACAGATACGCAGTATTTT

V gene: TRBV28
J gene: TRBJ1-1
clone size: -
D gene: TRBD1
CDR3 protein: CASSPTGTGNTEAFF
CDR3 DNA: TGTGCCAGCAGTCCTACCGGGACAGGGAACACTGAAGCTTTCTTT

V gene: TRBV10-3
J gene: TRBJ1-4
clone size: -
D gene: TRBD1
CDR3 protein: CAISSGQGAANEKLFF
CDR3 DNA: TGTGCCATCAGCTCGGGCCAGGGGGCGGCTAATGAAAAACTGTTTTTT

V gene: TRBV6-5
J gene: TRBJ1-1
clone size: -
D gene: -
CDR3 protein: CASRSRSTANTEAFF
CDR3 DNA: TGTGCCAGCAGGTCCCGGTCGACAGCGAACACTGAAGCTTTCTTT

V gene: TRBV28
J gene: TRBJ2-1
clone size: -
D gene: TRBD2
CDR3 protein: CASSLHTSGYNEQFF
CDR3 DNA: TGTGCCAGCAGCCTCCACACTAGCGGCTACAATGAGCAGTTCTTC

V gene: TRBV6-2/TRBV6-3
J gene: TRBJ1-6
clone size: -
D gene: TRBD1
CDR3 protein: CASSSGQVLYNSPLHF
CDR3 DNA: TGTGCCAGCAGTTCGGGACAGGTCCTCTATAATTCACCCCTCCACTTT